This is a list of T cell receptor beta chains from one sample in a study of T cells in Graves' hyperthyroidism and ophthalmopathy. Using its own MiXCR run on the multiplex PCR reads, TCRdb lists one record per CDR3 protein. Of fewer than 500,000 distinct CDR3 sequences detected, roughly 15% appear once; the ten largest clones hold 20%. Sequenced: blood. These receptors all come from a woman younger than 45 with Graves' ophthalmopathy. Each CDR3 is given with its conserved first and last residue. The D gene is left open where the match is weak. Clone size is given for some rows only: seen once, a few or many times, or a class if the clone is expanded.

clone_size	v_call	j_call	d_call	cdr3_aa	cdr3_nt
many	TRBV4-2	TRBJ2-7	TRBD2	CASSQDSGGDYEQYF	TGTGCCAGCAGCCAAGATAGCGGGGGGGACTACGAGCAGTACTTC
many	TRBV28	TRBJ2-2	TRBD1	CASSMTGGYTGELFF	TGTGCCAGCAGTATGACAGGGGGGTACACCGGGGAGCTGTTTTTT
many	TRBV7-2	TRBJ2-5	TRBD2	CASSSVPLAGAGTQYF	TGTGCCAGCAGTTCAGTCCCTCTAGCGGGGGCGGGGACCCAGTACTTC
-	TRBV10-2	TRBJ1-2	-	CASSGSGAFGYTF	TGCGCCAGCAGTGGAAGTGGGGCTTTTGGCTACACCTTC
many	TRBV4-1	TRBJ2-2	TRBD1	CASSFRQGAGELFF	TGCGCCAGCAGCTTTAGACAGGGGGCCGGGGAGCTGTTTTTT
many	TRBV5-6	TRBJ2-1	TRBD1	CASSFGQDRHNEQFF	TGTGCCAGCAGCTTTGGACAGGATCGGCACAATGAGCAGTTCTTC
-	TRBV2	TRBJ1-6	-	CASNEGYPPLHF	TGTGCCAGCAACGAAGGTTATCCACCCCTCCACTTT
once	TRBV9	TRBJ2-3	TRBD2	CASSEFSGGTDTQYF	TGTGCCAGCAGCGAATTTAGCGGGGGCACAGATACGCAGTATTTT
many	TRBV30	TRBJ1-6	-	CAWSPEYNSPLHF	TGTGCCTGGAGTCCAGAATATAATTCACCCCTCCACTTT
many	TRBV30	TRBJ1-4	-	CAWGLQPADGKLFF	TGTGCCTGGGGCCTACAGCCCGCGGACGGAAAACTGTTTTTT
many	TRBV12-3/TRBV12-4	TRBJ1-1	-	CASTIGGLGTEAFF	TGTGCCAGCACCATAGGGGGGCTGGGCACTGAAGCTTTCTTT
few	TRBV6-2/TRBV6-3	TRBJ1-1	-	CASSRARNTEAFF	TGTGCCAGCAGTCGAGCTCGGAACACTGAAGCTTTCTTT
-	TRBV20-1	TRBJ2-1	TRBD1	CSAENGPGTGHNEQFF	TGCAGTGCCGAAAACGGCCCCGGGACAGGGCACAATGAGCAGTTCTTC
many	TRBV29-1	TRBJ1-3	TRBD1	CSVWDRTNSGNTIYF	TGCAGCGTATGGGACAGGACCAACTCTGGAAACACCATATATTTT
many	TRBV5-8	TRBJ2-7	-	CASRHRLRGSYEQYF	TGTGCCAGCAGGCACCGGCTGCGAGGGAGCTACGAGCAGTACTTC
many	TRBV19	TRBJ2-5	-	CASSNGLPGETQYF	TGTGCCAGTAGTAACGGACTGCCGGGTGAGACCCAGTACTTC
-	TRBV10-3	TRBJ1-4	-	CAISDGREKLFF	TGTGCCATCAGTGATGGGCGGGAAAAACTGTTTTTT
-	TRBV7-2	TRBJ2-5	-	CASSVRDGAQETQYF	TGTGCCAGCAGCGTACGGGACGGAGCCCAAGAGACCCAGTACTTC
many	TRBV25-1	TRBJ1-4	-	CASSGGIATNEKLFF	TGTGCCAGCAGTGGGGGGATAGCAACTAATGAAAAACTGTTTTTT
-	TRBV7-2	TRBJ2-7	TRBD2	CAGSILAGSDVSVYEQYF	TGTGCCGGCAGCATACTAGCGGGGAGCGATGTTAGTGTCTACGAGCAGTACTTC
many	TRBV5-1	TRBJ2-2	-	CASSLRDGNTGELFF	TGCGCCAGCAGCTTGAGGGACGGAAACACCGGGGAGCTGTTTTTT
many	TRBV2	TRBJ2-3	TRBD2	CASSEPTSGGDTQYF	TGTGCCAGCAGTGAACCAACTAGCGGGGGAGATACGCAGTATTTT
-	TRBV5-1	TRBJ2-5	-	CASSLGADGTQYF	TGCGCCAGCAGCTTAGGGGCAGATGGGACCCAGTACTTC
-	TRBV6-1	TRBJ2-5	TRBD2	CASTLTGTSVETQYF	TGTGCCAGCACCCTTACCGGGACTAGCGTAGAGACCCAGTACTTC
many	TRBV19	TRBJ1-5	-	CASRTLGASNQPQHF	TGTGCCAGTAGAACCCTGGGGGCTAGCAATCAGCCCCAGCATTTT
many	TRBV6-1	TRBJ2-2	-	CASSVAANTGELFF	TGTGCCAGCAGTGTGGCAGCGAACACCGGGGAGCTGTTTTTT
many	TRBV2	TRBJ1-2	TRBD1	CAIRTGTNYGYTF	TGTGCCATACGGACAGGGACAAACTATGGCTACACCTTC
many	TRBV11-1	TRBJ2-5	-	CASSRWGLEETQYF	TGTGCCAGCAGCCGCTGGGGTTTGGAAGAGACCCAGTACTTC
many	TRBV5-1	TRBJ2-2	TRBD1	CASSLGQGAWDTGELFF	TGCGCCAGCAGCTTGGGACAGGGCGCTTGGGACACCGGGGAGCTGTTTTTT
-	TRBV27	TRBJ2-1	-	CASSFQGAYNEQFF	TGTGCCAGCAGTTTTCAGGGAGCCTACAATGAGCAGTTCTTC
-	TRBV7-2	TRBJ2-2	TRBD1	CASSPRPTGGGELFF	TGTGCCAGCAGCCCCCGCCCGACAGGGGGCGGGGAGCTGTTTTTT
many	TRBV5-6	TRBJ2-3	-	CASSGDLKDTQYF	TGTGCCAGCAGCGGGGACCTCAAAGATACGCAGTATTTT
many	TRBV11-3	TRBJ2-1	TRBD2	CASSLVGGGAKNEQFF	TGTGCCAGCAGCTTAGTCGGCGGGGGGGCAAAAAATGAGCAGTTCTTC
few	TRBV7-3	TRBJ1-3	TRBD1	CASSSWGTGGHGNTIYF	TGTGCCAGCAGCTCCTGGGGGACAGGGGGTCATGGAAACACCATATATTTT
-	TRBV18	TRBJ2-3	TRBD1	CASSAGTGVHATQYF	TGTGCCAGCTCAGCGGGGACAGGGGTGCATGCTACGCAGTATTTT
many	TRBV5-1	TRBJ2-1	-	CASRFENLGGAEQFF	TGCGCCAGCAGATTTGAAAATCTTGGGGGGGCTGAGCAGTTCTTC
-	TRBV10-3	TRBJ2-7	TRBD2	CAISEGTSGGSYEQYF	TGTGCCATCAGTGAAGGGACTAGCGGGGGTTCCTACGAGCAGTACTTC
few	TRBV6-5	TRBJ2-1	-	CASSYSIFTASYNEQFF	TGTGCCAGCAGTTACTCGATATTTACAGCCTCCTACAATGAGCAGTTCTTC
many	TRBV28	TRBJ1-2	-	CASSLNPSYYGYTF	TGTGCCAGCAGTTTAAACCCATCATACTATGGCTACACCTTC
many	TRBV7-2	TRBJ2-1	TRBD1	CASNPGTGAYNEQFF	TGTGCCAGCAACCCCGGGACAGGGGCCTACAATGAGCAGTTCTTC
many	TRBV20-1	TRBJ1-1	-	CSAREGGVTEAFF	TGCAGTGCTAGGGAGGGGGGAGTCACTGAAGCTTTCTTT
many	TRBV11-2	TRBJ1-4	-	CASSTRQSEKLFF	TGTGCCAGCAGCACACGACAGTCTGAAAAACTGTTTTTT
many	TRBV29-1	TRBJ1-6	TRBD1	CSVGDRGNPDNSPLHF	TGCAGCGTGGGGGACAGGGGAAACCCCGATAATTCACCCCTCCACTTT